This passage covers 32 T cell receptor beta chains from one sample sequenced in a study of T cell responses to AZD1222 COVID-19 vaccine. Profiling relied on immunoSEQ multiplex PCR, and the TCRdb table lists in-frame clones only, not all of them. Among 90,000 to 120,000 clones listed, over 80% were seen once. The sample was peripheral blood, taken on day 0 of AZD1222 vaccination. Receptors were obtained from an adult in good health.

V usage is TRBV6-5 and J usage is TRBJ1-1, with D possibly being TRBD1 (6 bases). The CDR3 is 14 amino acids. Germline CDR1 is MNHEY and CDR2 is SVGAGI. The ends were cut back, 8 bases at V and 2 bases at J, with 15 bases in the middle. CDR3 DNA sequence: TGTGCCAGCTTACAGGGAAGAGGTAACACTGAAGCTTTCTTT. Translated, it gives CASLQGRGNTEAFF.

The gene calls are TRBV6-5 and TRBJ2-2; TRBD2 matches at 12 bases. Germline assignment: CDR1 MNHEY and CDR2 SVGAGI. This CDR3 contains 15 residues. V lost 4 bases and J lost 3; bases outside the gene matches: 0. The CDR3 sequence is CASSWTSGDTGELFF. The CDR3 DNA reads as TGTGCCAGCAGTTGGACTAGCGGGGACACCGGGGAGCTGTTTTTT.

The sample holds one count of this clone. J is TRBJ1-3 and V is TRBV18; maybe TRBD1 (6 bases). V was pared by 5 bases and J by 0 bases, with 14 bases between. Germline V gene sequence: CDR1 KGHSH, CDR2 LQKENI. The CDR3 is 16 amino acids. CDR3 amino acids: CASSADRPFSGNTIYF. The CDR3 DNA reads TGTGCCAGCTCAGCGGACAGACCTTTCTCTGGAAACACCATATATTTT.

This sequence joins TRBV6-4 and TRBJ1-6; D gene unclear. Germline V gene data show CDR1 as MRHNA and CDR2 as SNTAGT. CDR3 length equals 13 residues. V gave up 0 bases and J gave up 7 bases, with 4 bases separating them. The CDR3 reads CASSDSTNSPLHF. The CDR3 nucleotides are TGTGCCAGCAGTGACTCGACAAATTCACCCCTCCACTTT.

This chain uses TRBV5-1 with TRBJ1-3, with a tentative D call TRBD1 (6 bases). V was pared by 0 bases and J by 6 bases, with 7 bases between. This CDR3 comprises 13 residues. Germline V CDR1 and CDR2: SGHRS, YFSETQ. DNA of the CDR3: TGCGCCAGCAGCTTGGGACAGGAAAACACCATATATTTT. Translating it yields CASSLGQENTIYF.

The chain couples TRBV19 to TRBJ2-5; D is possibly TRBD2 (5 bases). In germline, CDR1 is LNHDA, CDR2 SQIVND (reference sequence). The germline V and J ends were trimmed by 4 bases and 2 bases, with 11 bases remaining between them. This CDR3 is built from 14 residues. The CDR3 sequence: CASSRGNGQETQYF. The CDR3 DNA is TGTGCCAGTAGTAGAGGGAACGGACAAGAGACCCAGTACTTC.

The rearrangement links TRBV28 to TRBJ2-2, with TRBD2 matching 14 bases. Losses at the gene ends were 4 bases for V and 8 bases for J; bases not matched to a gene: 9. CDR1 is MDHEN and CDR2 is SYDVKM in the germline V gene. The CDR3 runs to 17 residues. The CDR3 bases are TGTGCCAGCAGTTCGGACCCGGGACTAGCGGGAGTGGGGGAGCTGTTTTTT. Translating it yields CASSSDPGLAGVGELFF.

The chain couples TRBV9 to TRBJ2-3; TRBD2 matches 8 bases. Germline lookup yields CDR1 SGDLS and CDR2 YYNGEE. V gave up 0 bases and J gave up 2 bases; unmatched junction bases: 5. The CDR3 runs 16 residues. The CDR3 DNA sequence: TGTGCCAGCAGCGTAGTAACGGGAGGGACCACAGATACGCAGTATTTT. Protein product: CASSVVTGGTTDTQYF.

The rearrangement joins TRBV6-4 to TRBJ1-2; D is perhaps TRBD1 (6 bases). Germline CDR1 MRHNA, CDR2 SNTAGT. V was shortened by 6 bases and J by 2 bases, with 16 bases between the two germline ends. CDR3 size: 15 residues. CDR3 loop: CASSGTGDTNYGYTF. CDR3 coding DNA: TGTGCCAGCAGCGGGACCGGGGACACCAACTATGGCTACACCTTC.

V is TRBV7-2 and J is TRBJ2-2, with no clear D. Trimming shortened V by 1 base and J by 7 bases, and 7 bases separated the two germline ends. The CDR3 extends over 13 amino acids. In germline, CDR1 is SGHTA, CDR2 FQGNSA. The CDR3, as DNA: TGTGCCAGCAGCTTAGATTATTTCGGGGAGCTGTTTTTT. Its protein product is CASSLDYFGELFF.

This clone appeared a few times. The V call is TRBV4-3, the J call TRBJ2-2; 9 positions agree with TRBD2. The V gene end was trimmed by 6 bases and the J gene end by 6 bases; junction bases not matched to a gene: 11. The CDR3 length is 16 residues. Germline values: CDR1 LGHNA, CDR2 YSLEER. For the CDR3, the DNA is TGCGCCAGCAGTCCAAGAGACGCGGGAGGGCCCGGGGAGCTGTTTTTT. It specifies CASSPRDAGGPGELFF.

This clone appeared many times. The genes are TRBV6-4 and TRBJ2-2; TRBD1 aligns across 7 bases. The CDR3 is made up of 13 amino acids. The germline CDR1 and CDR2 sequences are MRHNA and SNTAGT. The V gene end was trimmed by 6 bases and the J gene end by 4 bases; junction bases not matched to a gene: 2. The CDR3 sequence: CASSRDSTGELFF. Here the CDR3 DNA reads TGTGCCAGCAGCCGGGACAGCACCGGGGAGCTGTTTTTT.

J is TRBJ2-3 and V is TRBV6-4; either TRBD1 or TRBD2 may fit D (6 bases each). The germline CDR1 and CDR2 sequences are MRHNA and SNTAGT. V shed 6 bases and J shed 4 bases, with 11 bases lying between them. The CDR3 contains 13 residues. The CDR3 loop reads CASSGGSSDTQYF. CDR3 DNA: TGTGCCAGCAGCGGGGGCAGTTCAGATACGCAGTATTTT.

The V call is TRBV5-1, the J call TRBJ1-6, with 7 bases that match TRBD1. With 4 bases clipped from V and 12 bases from J, the junction kept 7 bases outside the gene matches. CDR3 length: 13 residues. From germline, CDR1 is SGHRS and CDR2 YFSETQ. CDR3 nucleotide sequence: TGCGCCAGCAGCCAGACGACAGGGAGACCCCTCCACTTT. It specifies CASSQTTGRPLHF.

V gene TRBV27 combines with J gene TRBJ2-7; 7 bases are a match to TRBD1. The V and J ends lost 6 bases and 7 bases, in that order; junction bases with no gene match: 15. Germline values: CDR1 MNHEY, CDR2 SMNVEV (reference sequence). There are 15 residues in the CDR3. CDR3 coding DNA: TGTGCCAGCAGCCTCTTCCCGGGACAGCGCGAGGAGCAGTACTTC. Translated, it gives CASSLFPGQREEQYF.

The rearrangement links TRBV28 to TRBJ2-1, with D uncertain. CDR1 is MDHEN and CDR2 is SYDVKM in the germline V gene. V lost 5 bases and J lost 4, with 18 bases in between. The length of the CDR3 is 16 residues. The CDR3 DNA sequence: TGTGCCAGCAGTCAGACCCCTCCCATGGGTTACAATGAGCAGTTCTTC. Translating it yields CASSQTPPMGYNEQFF.

CDR3 in DNA: TGTGCCAGCAGCCCCGTAGCTCTCGGGGAGCTGTTTTTT. This sequence encodes CASSPVALGELFF. The chain recombines TRBV11-3 with TRBJ2-2; no firm D call. CDR3 length equals 13 residues. Germline V lookup: CDR1 SGHNT, CDR2 YENEEA. V shed 5 bases and J shed 7 bases, with 11 bases lying between them.

J is TRBJ1-6 and V is TRBV28; D perhaps matches TRBD1 (6 bases). This CDR3 region has 15 residues. The germline V gene encodes CDR1 MDHEN and CDR2 SYDVKM. Trimming stripped 3 bases from V and 7 bases from J, with 13 bases between. CDR3 sequence: CASSLSDRINSPLHF. CDR3 bases: TGTGCCAGCAGTTTGTCCGACAGGATCAATTCACCCCTCCACTTT. The full variable domain, its missing parts supplied by reference TRBV28 and TRBJ1-6, is DVKVTQSSRYLVKRTGEKVFLECVQDMDHENMFWYRQDPGLGLRLIYFSYDVKMKEKGDIPEGYSVSREKKERFSLILESASTNQTSMYLCASSLSDRINSPLHFGNGTRLTVT.

The chain combines TRBV3-1 (or the pseudogene TRBV3-2) with TRBJ2-7; TRBD1 agrees at 8 bases. The germline gives CDR1 LGHDT, CDR2 YNNKEL (reference sequence). CDR3 length: 13 amino acids. V dropped 5 bases and J dropped 5; count of bases not matched to a gene: 5. The DNA for the CDR3 is TGTGCCAGCAGCACCCGGACAGGGAACGAGCAGTACTTC. It translates to CASSTRTGNEQYF.

The rearrangement uses TRBV15 and TRBJ1-2; D might be TRBD1 (5 bases). Trimming removed 0 bases at V and 0 bases at J, with 11 bases between. The CDR3 is 16 residues long. Germline CDR1 LNHNV, CDR2 YYDKDF (reference sequence). The CDR3 DNA follows: TGTGCCACCAGCAGAGAGGCGGGACCAGCTAACTATGGCTACACCTTC. It translates to CATSREAGPANYGYTF.

This rearrangement joins TRBV5-6 to TRBJ1-3, with a weak D call TRBD1 (6 bases). CDR3 length: 14 amino acids. Trimming shortened V by 1 base and J by 2 bases, and 7 bases separated the two germline ends. Germline CDR1 SGHDT, CDR2 YYEEEE. The CDR3 DNA reads as TGTGCCAGCAGCTTGAACAGGGCTGGAAACACCATATATTTT. This codes for CASSLNRAGNTIYF.

The chain is built from TRBV27 and TRBJ2-7, with D unclear. Trimming took off 3 bases at V and 3 bases at J, with 18 bases between the two ends. Germline CDR1 reads MNHEY; CDR2 reads SMNVEV (reference sequence). The CDR3 contains 16 residues. The CDR3: CASSFSRGSQLYEQYF. The CDR3 nucleotides read TGTGCCAGCAGTTTCTCTCGAGGTTCGCAGCTCTACGAGCAGTACTTC.

The chain recombines TRBV28 with TRBJ1-3; 9 bases fit TRBD1. Germline V lookup: CDR1 MDHEN, CDR2 SYDVKM. The CDR3 contains 15 residues. V was pared by 6 bases and J by 8 bases, with 11 bases of the junction left unmatched. The CDR3, as DNA: TGTGCCAGCAGGCCCTCAGGGACAGGGTTAGACACCATATATTTT. It codes for CASRPSGTGLDTIYF. The full variable domain, with the rest looked up from reference TRBV28 and TRBJ1-3, is DVKVTQSSRYLVKRTGEKVFLECVQDMDHENMFWYRQDPGLGLRLIYFSYDVKMKEKGDIPEGYSVSREKKERFSLILESASTNQTSMYLCASRPSGTGLDTIYFGEGSWLTVV.

This chain connects TRBV3-1 (or the pseudogene TRBV3-2) to TRBJ1-1, with no clear D. CDR1 LGHDT and CDR2 YNNKEL come from the germline V gene (reference sequence). The length of the CDR3 is 11 residues. Trimming cost V 4 bases and J 5 bases, with 5 bases left between them. The CDR3 protein is CASSPGTEAFF. DNA for the CDR3: TGTGCCAGCAGCCCCGGGACTGAAGCTTTCTTT.

The chain uses TRBV11-2 and TRBJ1-6, with TRBD1 identical over 7 bases. The V segment lost 5 bases and the J segment 8 bases; nucleotides outside the gene matches: 12. CDR1 is SGHAT and CDR2 is FQNNGV in the germline V gene. CDR3 size: 16 residues. Written as DNA, the CDR3 is TGTGCCAGCAGCAAGGGGGCAGGGGGATTATATTCACCCCTCCACTTT. This sequence encodes CASSKGAGGLYSPLHF.

The chain links TRBV7-2 to TRBJ1-2; D is unclear. This CDR3 is built from 13 residues. V lost 3 bases, J lost 6 bases, and 11 bases lay in between. The germline gives CDR1 SGHTA, CDR2 FQGNSA. Here the CDR3 DNA reads TGTGCCAGCAGCTTTTTTCTCGATAATGGCTACACCTTC. It codes for CASSFFLDNGYTF.

The V and J genes are TRBV14 and TRBJ1-2; 7 nucleotides line up with TRBD1. Germline CDR1 is SGHDN and CDR2 is FVKESK. Trimming cost V 2 bases and J 6 bases; bases outside gene matches: 12. The CDR3 extends over 16 amino acids. The DNA for the CDR3 is TGTGCCAGCAGCCAACCGACGGAGACAGGGTTAGATGGCTACACCTTC. Translated, it gives CASSQPTETGLDGYTF.

This clone came up once. The chain joins TRBV7-3 to TRBJ1-1; unclear D gene. The CDR3 loop spans 15 amino acids. The germline V and J ends were trimmed by 1 base and 0 bases, with 9 bases remaining between them. The germline gives CDR1 SGHTA, CDR2 FQGTGA. Here the CDR3 reads CASSLMAGMNTEAFF. The CDR3 DNA is TGTGCCAGCAGCTTAATGGCGGGGATGAACACTGAAGCTTTCTTT.

The J gene is TRBJ2-7, the V gene TRBV6-6, with D tentatively TRBD2 (6 bases). Germline V gives CDR1 MNHNY, CDR2 SVGAGI (reference sequence). The CDR3 totals 14 residues. Trimming pared 5 bases from V and 2 bases from J, leaving 13 bases between. DNA for the CDR3: TGTGCCAGCAGTCCCTTGGGGGGAACCTACGAGCAGTACTTC. The encoded protein is CASSPLGGTYEQYF.

The rearrangement uses TRBV6-5 and TRBJ2-6, with D tentatively TRBD1 (6 bases). Germline V CDR1 and CDR2: MNHEY, SVGAGI. This CDR3 has 15 amino acids. The V gene lost 0 bases and the J gene lost 4 bases, with 7 bases spanning the gap. This chain's CDR3 is CASSYSTGGANVLTF. For the CDR3, the DNA is TGTGCCAGCAGTTACTCGACAGGAGGGGCCAACGTCCTGACTTTC.

The chain recombines TRBV2 with TRBJ1-2; 7 nucleotides align to TRBD1. The CDR3 is made up of 12 amino acids. V gave up 5 bases and J gave up 4 bases; unmatched junction bases: 1. CDR1 SNHLY and CDR2 FYNNEI come from the germline V gene. This CDR3 is CASSRDSYGYTF. CDR3 nucleotide sequence: TGTGCCAGCAGTCGGGACAGCTATGGCTACACCTTC.

The chain recombines TRBV6-2 or TRBV6-3 with TRBJ2-6; no clear D gene. This CDR3 has 15 amino acids. From germline, CDR1 is MNHEY and CDR2 SVGEGT. Trimming left V 6 bases short and J 4 bases short, with 13 bases between. The CDR3 region has the DNA TGTGCCAGCAGCCCCGTTGTGGAGGGGGCCAACGTCCTGACTTTC. This translates into CASSPVVEGANVLTF.